The entry below describes one T cell receptor (beta chain). This table comes from immunoSEQ multiplex PCR, and its TCRdb copy is limited to in-frame clones, with some not included. The sample holds fewer than 350,000 clones, 65% to 90% seen once. This specimen belongs to a study of blood T cell repertoires in COVID-19. Across the whole study: The United States, Italy and Spain supplied acute and convalescent COVID-19 samples. PBMCs, B-cell-depleted T cells, or T cells provided the cDNA or gDNA that made up the material.

Sequencing was performed on peripheral blood. The receptor's source is a woman aged 55-69 years with active or convalescent COVID-19.

The CDR3 region is CASGLLPGQESRRTEAFF. Here the CDR3 DNA reads TGTGCTAGTGGTCTTCTTCCGGGACAGGAGTCTCGGAGGACTGAAGCTTTCTTT. V gene TRBV12-5 combines with J gene TRBJ1-1; 8 bases are shared with TRBD1. V was clipped by 5 bases and J by 5 bases; unmatched bases: 19. CDR1 is LGHNT, CDR2 FRNRAP, per germline. The CDR3 is 18 amino acids.